The entry below gives a single T cell receptor (beta chain) sequence along with its context. Its antigen remains unknown. Germline V gene sequence: CDR1 LNHDA, CDR2 SQIVND (reference sequence). J was trimmed by 4 bases and V by 5 bases; bases with no gene match: 9. The CDR3 has 15 amino acids. This sample is drawn from a study of OX40 agonist ivuxolimab in advanced cancers. Whole-study findings and limits: Patients who responded partially at 0.1-3.0 mg/kg showed clonal expansion ranking among the lowest.

TCRdb's copy holds only in-frame clones and misses some; the assay was immunoSEQ multiplex PCR. The data show 150,000 to 190,000 clones, approximately 94% seen once. The clonotype comes from an adult with an advanced solid tumor such as melanoma, head and neck, liver or kidney cancer. This sample comprised CD4+ or CD8+ T cells sorted from blood, obtained in a trial of the OX40 agonist ivuxolimab. This chain uses TRBV19 with TRBJ1-2; 8 nucleotides agree with TRBD1. In DNA form, the CDR3 reads TGTGCCAGTAGTCAGGGGGCGACCGGATTCTATGGCTACACCTTC. It is translated as CASSQGATGFYGYTF.